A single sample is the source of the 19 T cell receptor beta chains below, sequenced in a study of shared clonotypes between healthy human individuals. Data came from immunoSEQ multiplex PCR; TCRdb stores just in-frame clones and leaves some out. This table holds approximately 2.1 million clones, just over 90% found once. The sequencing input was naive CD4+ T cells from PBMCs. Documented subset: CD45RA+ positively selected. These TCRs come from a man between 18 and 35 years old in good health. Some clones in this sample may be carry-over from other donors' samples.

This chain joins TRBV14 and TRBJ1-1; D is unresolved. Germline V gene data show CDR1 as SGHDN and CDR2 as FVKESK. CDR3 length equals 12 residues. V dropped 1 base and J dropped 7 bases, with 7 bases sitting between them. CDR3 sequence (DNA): TGTGCCAGCAGCCAAGGTCTCCTTGAAGCTTTCTTT. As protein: CASSQGLLEAFF.

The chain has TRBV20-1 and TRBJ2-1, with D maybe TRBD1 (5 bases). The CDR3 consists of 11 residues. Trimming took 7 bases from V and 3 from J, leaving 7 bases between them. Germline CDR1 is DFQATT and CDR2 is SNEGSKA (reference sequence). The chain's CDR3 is CSGQFYNEQFF. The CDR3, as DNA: TGCAGTGGACAGTTCTACAATGAGCAGTTCTTC.

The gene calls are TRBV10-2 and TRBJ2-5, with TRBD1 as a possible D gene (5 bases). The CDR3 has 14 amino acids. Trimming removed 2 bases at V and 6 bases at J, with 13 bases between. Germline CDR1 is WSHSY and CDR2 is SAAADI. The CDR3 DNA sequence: TGCGCCAGCAGTGAGGGGCAGGGTAAAAAGACCCAGTACTTC. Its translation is CASSEGQGKKTQYF.

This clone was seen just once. CDR3 DNA sequence: TGTGCCAGCAGTTTATTGGATATAGCCAAAAACATTCAGTACTTC. Its protein is CASSLLDIAKNIQYF. V is TRBV27 and J is TRBJ2-4, with D unclear. The V end was cut by 1 base, the J end by 0 bases, with 7 bases between. The CDR3 runs to 15 residues. The germline gives CDR1 MNHEY, CDR2 SMNVEV (reference sequence).

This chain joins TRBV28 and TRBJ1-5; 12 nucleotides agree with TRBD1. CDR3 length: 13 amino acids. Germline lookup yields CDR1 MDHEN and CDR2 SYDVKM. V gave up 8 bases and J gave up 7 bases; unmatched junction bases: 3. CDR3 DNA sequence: TGTGCCAGCGGGACAGGGGGCGGGCAGCCCCAGCATTTT. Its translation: CASGTGGGQPQHF.

CDR3 in DNA: TGTGCCAGCAGTATACCTTCTAACTATGGCTACACCTTC. Translating gives CASSIPSNYGYTF. J is TRBJ1-2 and V is TRBV28, with no clear D. V was clipped by 5 bases and J by 0 bases, with 7 bases between them. CDR1 MDHEN and CDR2 SYDVKM come from the germline V gene. CDR3 size: 13 residues.

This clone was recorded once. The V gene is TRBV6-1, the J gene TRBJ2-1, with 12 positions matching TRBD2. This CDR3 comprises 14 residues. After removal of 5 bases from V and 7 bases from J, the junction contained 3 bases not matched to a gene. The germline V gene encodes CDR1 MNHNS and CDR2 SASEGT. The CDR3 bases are TGTGCCAGCAGTAGGACTAGCGGGGAGAATGAGCAGTTCTTC. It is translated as CASSRTSGENEQFF.

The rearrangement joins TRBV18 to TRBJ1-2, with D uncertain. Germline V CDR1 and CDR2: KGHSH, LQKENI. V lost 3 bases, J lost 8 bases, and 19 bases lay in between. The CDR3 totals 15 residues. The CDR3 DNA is TGTGCCAGCTCACCCCTAACAGATACCCTTAGCGGCTACACCTTC. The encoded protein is CASSPLTDTLSGYTF. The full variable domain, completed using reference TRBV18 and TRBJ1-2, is NAGVMQNPRHLVRRRGQEARLRCSPMKGHSHVYWYRQLPEEGLKFMVYLQKENIIDESGMPKERFSAEFPKEGPSILRIQQVVRGDSAAYFCASSPLTDTLSGYTFGSGTRLTVV.

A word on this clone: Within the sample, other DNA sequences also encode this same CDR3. DNA of the CDR3: TGTGCCAGCAGTGGACAGGGGGGAAACACCATATATTTT. Residues: CASSGQGGNTIYF. The chain employs TRBV25-1 and TRBJ1-3, with 8 bases aligning to TRBD1. The CDR3 consists of 13 residues. Losses at the gene ends were 4 bases for V and 4 bases for J; bases not matched to a gene: 0. Looked up from germline, CDR1 is MGHDK and CDR2 is SYGVNS.

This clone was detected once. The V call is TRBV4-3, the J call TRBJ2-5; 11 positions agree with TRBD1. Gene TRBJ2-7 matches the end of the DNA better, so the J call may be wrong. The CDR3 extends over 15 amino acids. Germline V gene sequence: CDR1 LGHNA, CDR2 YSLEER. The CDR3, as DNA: TGCGCCAGCAGCCAAACGGACAGGGGGCTTTACGAGCAGTACTTC. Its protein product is CASSQTDRGLYEQYF.

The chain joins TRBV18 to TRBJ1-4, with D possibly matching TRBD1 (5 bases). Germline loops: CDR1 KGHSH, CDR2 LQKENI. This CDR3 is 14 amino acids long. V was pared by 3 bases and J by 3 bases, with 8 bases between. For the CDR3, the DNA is TGTGCCAGCTCACCGGGGGTGGCTAATGAAAAACTGTTTTTT. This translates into CASSPGVANEKLFF.

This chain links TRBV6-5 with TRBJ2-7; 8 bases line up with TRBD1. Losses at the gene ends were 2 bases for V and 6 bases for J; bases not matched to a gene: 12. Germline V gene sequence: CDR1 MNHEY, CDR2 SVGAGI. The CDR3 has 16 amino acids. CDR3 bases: TGTGCCAGCAGTTACGTTCCCGGACAGGGAAGTGGCGAGCAGTACTTC. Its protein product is CASSYVPGQGSGEQYF.

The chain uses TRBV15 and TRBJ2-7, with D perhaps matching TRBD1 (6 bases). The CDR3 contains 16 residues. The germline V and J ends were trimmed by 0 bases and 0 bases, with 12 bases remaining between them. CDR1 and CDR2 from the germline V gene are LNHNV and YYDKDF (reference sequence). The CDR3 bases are TGTGCCACCAGCAGAGATGGCCTGGACAGCTCCTACGAGCAGTACTTC. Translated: CATSRDGLDSSYEQYF.

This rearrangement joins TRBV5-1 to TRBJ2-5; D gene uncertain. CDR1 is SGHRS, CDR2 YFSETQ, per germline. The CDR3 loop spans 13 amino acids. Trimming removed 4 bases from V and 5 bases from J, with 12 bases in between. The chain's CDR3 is CASSPGPTETQYF. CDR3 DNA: TGCGCCAGCAGCCCGGGCCCTACGGAGACCCAGTACTTC.

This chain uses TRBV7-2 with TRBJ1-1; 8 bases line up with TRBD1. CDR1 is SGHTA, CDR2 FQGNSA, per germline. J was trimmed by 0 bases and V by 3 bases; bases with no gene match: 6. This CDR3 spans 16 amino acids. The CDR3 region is CASSFSDRGMNTEAFF. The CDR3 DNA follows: TGTGCCAGCAGCTTTTCTGACAGGGGCATGAACACTGAAGCTTTCTTT.

The chain's CDR3 is CASSPAPGPETQYF. In DNA, the CDR3 is TGTGCCAGCTCACCAGCCCCAGGACCCGAGACCCAGTACTTC. This chain uses TRBV18 with TRBJ2-5; no clear D. This CDR3 region has 14 residues. Germline CDR1 reads KGHSH; CDR2 reads LQKENI. Trimming took 2 bases from V and 5 from J, leaving 12 bases between them.

The CDR3 is CRVGYGNTQYF. The DNA for the CDR3 is TGCAGGGTGGGGTACGGGAATACGCAGTATTTT. This chain connects TRBV20-1 to TRBJ2-3, with D perhaps TRBD2 (5 bases). The CDR3 loop spans 11 amino acids. Germline V gene sequence: CDR1 DFQATT, CDR2 SNEGSKA (reference sequence).

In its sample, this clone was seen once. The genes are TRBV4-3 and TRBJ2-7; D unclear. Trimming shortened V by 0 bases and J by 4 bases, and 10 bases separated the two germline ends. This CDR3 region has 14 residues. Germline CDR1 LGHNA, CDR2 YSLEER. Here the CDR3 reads CASSQDSRSYEQYF. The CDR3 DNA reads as TGCGCCAGCAGCCAAGATTCAAGGTCGTACGAGCAGTACTTC.

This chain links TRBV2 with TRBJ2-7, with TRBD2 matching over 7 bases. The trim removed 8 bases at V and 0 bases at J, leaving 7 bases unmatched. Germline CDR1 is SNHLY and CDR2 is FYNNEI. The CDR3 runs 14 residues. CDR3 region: CASLPRTSSYEQYF. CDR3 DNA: TGTGCCAGCCTCCCCAGGACTAGCTCCTACGAGCAGTACTTC.